This is a list of T cell receptor beta chains from one sample in a study of blood T cells in healthy people across ages. Each CDR3 protein is one row after TCRdb ran MiXCR on the 5' RACE reads. Among around 2 million distinct CDR3 sequences, roughly two fifths were seen once, and the ten largest hold 23%. The sequenced sample consisted of blood. These TCRs come from a human donor in good health. Each CDR3 is given with its conserved first and last residue. D genes are given only for firm matches. Clone sizes are given selectively: once, few, many, or a class where the clone is expanded.

d_gene | abundance | j_gene | v_gene | CDR3nt | CDR3aa
NA | NA | TRBJ1-2 | TRBV7-8 | TGTGCCAGCAGCCACCGCAGCAGACTCATTAACTATGGCCACACCTTC | CASSHRSRLINYGHTF
NA | few | TRBJ2-1 | TRBV20-1 | TGCAGTGCTGGCGACCGAGCACTCTACAATGAGCAGTTCTTC | CSAGDRALYNEQFF
TRBD2 | few | TRBJ2-3 | TRBV28 | TGTGCCAGCATCCACCCTTCTAGCGGGGCAGATACGCAGTATTTT | CASIHPSSGADTQYF
NA | few | TRBJ1-2 | TRBV29-1 | TGCAGCGTTGAAGAGGGCAGTCTCTATGGCTACACCTTC | CSVEEGSLYGYTF
TRBD1 | NA | TRBJ1-6 | TRBV7-4 | TGTGTCAGCTGGGTCGGACAGGGAAATTCACCCCTCCACTTT | CVSWVGQGNSPLHF
TRBD2 | few | TRBJ2-3 | TRBV4-1 | TGCGCCAGCAGCCGAAGCGGGGCAGGCACAGATACGCAGTATTTT | CASSRSGAGTDTQYF
NA | NA | TRBJ1-1 | TRBV25-1 | TGTGCCAGCAGTGAATTCCTCGGGAACACTGAAGCTTTCTTT | CASSEFLGNTEAFF
NA | few | TRBJ1-2 | TRBV9 | TGTGCCAGCGGGTCCTTAAGCTATGGCTACACCTTC | CASGSLSYGYTF
NA | NA | TRBJ1-2 | TRBV6-5 | TGTGCCAGCAGTTACGGGTCGGACCATAATGGCTACACCTTC | CASSYGSDHNGYTF
NA | once | TRBJ1-2 | TRBV19 | TGTGCCAGTAGTATAGAGGTCACAGGCGGCTACACCTTC | CASSIEVTGGYTF
NA | NA | TRBJ2-2 | TRBV28 | TGTGCCAGCACCATGGGGGGTCTCAACACCGGGGAGCTGTTTTTT | CASTMGGLNTGELFF
NA | once | TRBJ2-7 | TRBV6-2/TRBV6-3 | TGTGCCGTCCAGGGGGGTGCCACCTACGAGCAGTACTTC | CAVQGGATYEQYF
TRBD1 | NA | TRBJ1-5 | TRBV4-1 | TGCGCCAGCAGCCAAGATAGGGGGACAGCCCATCAGCCCCAGCATTTT | CASSQDRGTAHQPQHF
TRBD1 | NA | TRBJ2-1 | TRBV6-1 | TGTGCCAGCAGTAGGACAGGGGGTAATGAGTTACCCTACAATGAGCAGTTCTTC | CASSRTGGNELPYNEQFF
TRBD1 | few | TRBJ1-1 | TRBV9 | TGTGCCAGCAGCGTCATACAGGGGGCGTTCGCTGAAGCTTTCTTT | CASSVIQGAFAEAFF
NA | NA | TRBJ2-7 | TRBV5-6 | TGTGCCAGCAGCTTAAACGGGTTCTACGAGCAGTACTTC | CASSLNGFYEQYF
NA | NA | TRBJ1-2 | TRBV4-3 | TGCGCCAGCAGCCAAGAGCCAGATAGGAGGTCAGGCTACACCTTC | CASSQEPDRRSGYTF
NA | NA | TRBJ2-7 | TRBV11-2 | TGTGCCAGCAGTCCCCAGGGACATTCCTACGAGCAGTACTTC | CASSPQGHSYEQYF
NA | NA | TRBJ1-2 | TRBV29-1 | TGCAGCGTTGATGATGGTATATTAGGGAGGCCCCTCTATGGCTACACCTTC | CSVDDGILGRPLYGYTF
TRBD2 | NA | TRBJ2-1 | TRBV9 | TGTGCCAGCAGCGTAGGGGCACTAGCGGGGGGAAATGAGCAGTTCTTC | CASSVGALAGGNEQFF
TRBD2 | NA | TRBJ2-3 | TRBV7-3 | TGTGCCAGCAGCAAGACTAGCGGGGTGAAAGATACGCAGTATTTT | CASSKTSGVKDTQYF
NA | few | TRBJ2-3 | TRBV7-9 | TGTGCCAGCAGCTTAGTCGGGGTTGGGGGAGATACGCAGTATTTT | CASSLVGVGGDTQYF
TRBD1 | NA | TRBJ2-5 | TRBV7-3 | TGTGCCAGCAGCTTAATCCGCGTCAGGGGGCTACAAGAGACCCAGTACTTC | CASSLIRVRGLQETQYF
TRBD2 | few | TRBJ2-7 | TRBV6-1 | TGTGCCAGCAGTGAAGTCATAGCGGGGGCATCTCGGGAGCAGTACTTC | CASSEVIAGASREQYF
NA | few | TRBJ2-7 | TRBV5-1 | TGCGCCAGCAGATTGGGACACCAAGGTACCTACGAGCAGTACTTC | CASRLGHQGTYEQYF
TRBD1 | NA | TRBJ1-2 | TRBV7-3 | TGTGCCAGCAGCTTAGTCGGCGGGACAGGGGGCCCTTGGGGCTACACCTTC | CASSLVGGTGGPWGYTF
TRBD2 | NA | TRBJ2-1 | TRBV4-2 | TGTGCCAGCAGCCAAGGGCCTTGGACTAGCGGGGGGCGGGACAATGAGCAGTTCTTC | CASSQGPWTSGGRDNEQFF
NA | few | TRBJ2-7 | TRBV28 | TGTGCCAGCATTTATAGAGGCGAGCAGTACTTC | CASIYRGEQYF
NA | few | TRBJ1-2 | TRBV20-1 | TGCAGTGTTCGCCGAGGGGACTATGGCTACACCTTC | CSVRRGDYGYTF
TRBD1 | NA | TRBJ2-5 | TRBV11-3 | TGTGCCAGCAGCGTAAGGACAGGAGGCCAAGAGACCCAGTACTTC | CASSVRTGGQETQYF
NA | few | TRBJ2-7 | TRBV7-2 | TGTGCCAGCAGCCCTCAGGTTGGGGGAAGCAGCTCCTACGAGCAGTACTTC | CASSPQVGGSSSYEQYF
NA | NA | TRBJ1-2 | TRBV7-9 | TGTGTCAGCAGCCCCGACAGCGCCTATGGCTACACCTTC | CVSSPDSAYGYTF
NA | once | TRBJ2-1 | TRBV2 | TGTGCCAGCAAATCCGGACAATACAATGAGCAGTTCTTC | CASKSGQYNEQFF
NA | once | TRBJ2-3 | TRBV6-1 | TGTGCCAGCACCCTGGAGGGAGTGTGGAAAGATACGCAGTATTTT | CASTLEGVWKDTQYF
NA | NA | TRBJ2-1 | TRBV7-2 | TGTGCCAGCAGCTCGGCCGGGGCACTGAATGAGCAGTTCTTC | CASSSAGALNEQFF
TRBD1 | NA | TRBJ1-1 | TRBV20-1 | TGCAGTGCTAGCCGGCAGGGGGCCGGTTACACTGAAGCTTTCTTT | CSASRQGAGYTEAFF
NA | NA | TRBJ2-5 | TRBV20-1 | TGCAGTGCTAACGGGGGAGAGACCCAGTACTTC | CSANGGETQYF
NA | few | TRBJ1-2 | TRBV29-1 | TGCAGCGTGGGGGGTTTTAACTATGGCTACACCTTC | CSVGGFNYGYTF
NA | NA | TRBJ2-7 | TRBV9 | TGTGCCAGCAGCGTAGTTGTTGGGGGCGAGCAGTACTTC | CASSVVVGGEQYF
NA | NA | TRBJ2-3 | TRBV4-2 | TGTGCCAGCAGCCAAGAGTATTCGGGCACAGATACGCAGTATTTT | CASSQEYSGTDTQYF
NA | NA | TRBJ2-7 | TRBV20-1 | TGCAGTGCTAGATCCGGGCCTGAAGGCTACGAGCAGTACTTC | CSARSGPEGYEQYF
NA | NA | TRBJ2-1 | TRBV20-1 | TGCAGTGCTAGAATGGCTCTAGCTGACAATGAGCAGTTCTTC | CSARMALADNEQFF
NA | few | TRBJ2-5 | TRBV5-6 | TGTGCCAGCAGCACACCTGGGACGGGACAAGAGACCCAGTACTTC | CASSTPGTGQETQYF
NA | few | TRBJ2-3 | TRBV28 | TGTGCCAGCAGTTTACAAGGGCTGTTGGTAAAGCAGTATTTT | CASSLQGLLVKQYF
TRBD1 | NA | TRBJ2-1 | TRBV28 | TGTGCCAGCAGTTTCAGGGACAGGGGCTTCGATGAGCAGTTCTTC | CASSFRDRGFDEQFF
TRBD2 | NA | TRBJ2-7 | TRBV5-6 | TGTGCCAGCAGCGTCTTTCCTCGGGAGGAGCACTACGAGCAGTACTTC | CASSVFPREEHYEQYF
NA | NA | TRBJ1-5 | TRBV27 | TGTGCCAGCAGTTCCCGAAGCTGCGATGAGCCCCAGCATTTT | CASSSRSCDEPQHF
TRBD1 | many | TRBJ2-3 | TRBV11-2 | TGTGCCAGCAGCTTAGGTCGACAGGGTGTCACAGATACGCAGTATTTT | CASSLGRQGVTDTQYF
NA | once | TRBJ1-5 | TRBV12-3/TRBV12-4 | TGTGCCAGCAGCCCGGGACCGGAGGCCCAGCATTTT | CASSPGPEAQHF
NA | few | TRBJ2-7 | TRBV7-6 | TGTGCCAGCAGCTTTCAGGGAACTGGTTTCTACGAGCAGTACTTC | CASSFQGTGFYEQYF
TRBD2 | few | TRBJ2-3 | TRBV5-1 | TGCGCCAGCAGCTTGGAGACTAGCGCCACAGATACGCAGTATTTT | CASSLETSATDTQYF
NA | NA | TRBJ2-7 | TRBV3-1 | TGTGCCAGCAGCCAAAGGACACGCAGCTACGAGCAGTACTTC | CASSQRTRSYEQYF